These 28 T cell receptor beta chains were all obtained from the same sample, sequenced in a study of T cell changes during pregnancy in multiple sclerosis. The data were produced by immunoSEQ multiplex PCR, yet TCRdb's version contains in-frame clones alone and is incomplete. Counted here are approximately 44,000 clones, less than 90% occurring once; the ten biggest clones make up less than 0.7%. The sequencing used CD4+ T cells from peripheral blood mononuclear cells, collected in the first trimester of pregnancy. The receptors come from a female donor with multiple sclerosis, enrolled in a pregnancy study.

The chain has TRBV5-1 and TRBJ1-2; 11 bases align to TRBD1. Per germline, CDR1 SGHRS and CDR2 YFSETQ. After removal of 4 bases from V and 4 bases from J, the junction contained 6 bases not matched to a gene. This CDR3 has 15 residues. The CDR3 loop reads CASSAWTGGGYGYTF. The CDR3 DNA sequence: TGCGCCAGCAGCGCGTGGACAGGGGGCGGCTATGGCTACACCTTC.

The chain is built from TRBV7-9 and TRBJ2-7; 8 bases align to TRBD1. The V gene end was trimmed by 1 base and the J gene end by 5 bases; junction bases not matched to a gene: 10. The germline CDR1 and CDR2 sequences are SEHNR and FQNEAQ (reference sequence). This CDR3 is 16 amino acids long. CDR3 loop: CASSLVRGAGGDEQYF. The CDR3 DNA reads TGTGCCAGCAGCTTAGTCCGGGGCGCAGGGGGCGACGAGCAGTACTTC.

The chain employs TRBV21-1 and TRBJ2-1; the D segment call TRBD2 is taken from the table without a DNA check. TRBV21-1 is shown as a pseudogene. The CDR3 length is 16 residues. The CDR3 spells CASSKRQREIGKEQFF. CDR3 bases: TGTGCCAGCAGCAAAAGGCAGCGGGAGATCGGTAAGGAGCAGTTCTTC.

The chain has TRBV7-8 and TRBJ2-7; D perhaps matches TRBD2 (6 bases). Germline CDR1 and CDR2: SGHVS and FQNEAQ. The V end lost 3 bases, the J end lost 5 bases, and 11 bases lay between the germline ends. This CDR3 has 13 amino acids. CDR3: CASSFGTQNEQYF. The CDR3 nucleotides read TGTGCCAGCAGCTTCGGGACTCAGAACGAGCAGTACTTC. The entire variable domain, with the rest obtained from reference TRBV7-8 and TRBJ2-7, is as follows: GAGVSQSPRYKVAKRGQDVALRCDPISGHVSLFWYQQALGQGPEFLTYFQNEAQLDKSGLPSDRFFAERPEGSVSTLKIQRTQQEDSAVYLCASSFGTQNEQYFGPGTRLTVT.

The genes are TRBV27 and TRBJ2-7, with 14 bases identical to TRBD2. Germline CDR1 reads MNHEY; CDR2 reads SMNVEV (reference sequence). V dropped 10 bases and J dropped 4; count of bases not matched to a gene: 12. The CDR3 has 16 residues. The CDR3 region has the DNA TGTGCCACCCTCGCAGGGACTAGCGGGAGAAGGTACGAGCAGTACTTC. As protein: CATLAGTSGRRYEQYF.

This chain connects TRBV6-1 to TRBJ1-1; possible D gene TRBD1, 6 bases. The CDR3 extends over 15 amino acids. Germline V lookup: CDR1 MNHNS, CDR2 SASEGT. V lost 6 bases and J lost 5, with 19 bases in between. The CDR3 loop reads CASRGHRASGTEAFF. Written as DNA, the CDR3 is TGTGCCAGCAGGGGCCACAGGGCCTCCGGAACTGAAGCTTTCTTT.

The rearrangement joins TRBV18 to TRBJ2-7; 9 nucleotides match TRBD2. Per the germline V gene, CDR1 is KGHSH and CDR2 is LQKENI. Trimming removed 3 bases from V and 2 bases from J; junction bases left unmatched: 20. The CDR3 totals 20 residues. The CDR3 bases are TGTGCCAGCTCACCTGGTCTGGGTAGCGGGAGTGCTGGTGGGGCCTACGAGCAGTACTTC. This codes for CASSPGLGSGSAGGAYEQYF.

The chain uses TRBV5-1 and TRBJ1-4; 8 positions agree with TRBD1. The junction had 5 bases not matched to a gene; V was cut back by 2 bases and J by 5 bases. This CDR3 comprises 15 residues. The germline V gene encodes CDR1 SGHRS and CDR2 YFSETQ. CDR3 sequence (DNA): TGCGCCAGCAGCTTATACAGGGGGTCGAATGAAAAACTGTTTTTT. Translating it yields CASSLYRGSNEKLFF.

The chain couples TRBV5-1 to TRBJ1-1; 7 bases agree with TRBD1. V trimming: 0 bases; J trimming: 4 bases; junction bases outside the gene matches: 3. The CDR3 is made up of 14 amino acids. Per germline, CDR1 SGHRS and CDR2 YFSETQ. CDR3 protein: CASSLAQGPTEAFF. The CDR3, as DNA: TGCGCCAGCAGCTTGGCACAGGGGCCCACTGAAGCTTTCTTT.

The J gene is TRBJ1-1, the V gene TRBV5-6; 9 bases fit TRBD1. The junction had 6 bases not matched to a gene; V was cut back by 4 bases and J by 2 bases. This CDR3 contains 15 residues. Looked up from germline, CDR1 is SGHDT and CDR2 is YYEEEE. As DNA, the CDR3 is TGTGCCAGCAGCGTAACAGGGGGCCCCAACACTGAAGCTTTCTTT. It specifies CASSVTGGPNTEAFF. The full variable domain, its missing parts supplied by reference TRBV5-6 and TRBJ1-1, is DAGVTQSPTHLIKTRGQQVTLRCSPKSGHDTVSWYQQALGQGPQFIFQYYEEEERQRGNFPDRFSGHQFPNYSSELNVNALLLGDSALYLCASSVTGGPNTEAFFGQGTRLTVV.

This rearrangement joins TRBV30 to TRBJ2-7; D possibly corresponds to TRBD1 (5 bases). The CDR3 contains 15 residues. V dropped 0 bases and J dropped 3 bases, with 15 bases sitting between them. CDR1 is GTSNPN, CDR2 SVGIG, per germline (reference sequence). This CDR3 reads CAWSVKGRAGYEQYF. CDR3 bases: TGTGCCTGGAGTGTAAAGGGCAGGGCCGGCTACGAGCAGTACTTC. Variable domain in full (rest from reference TRBV30 and TRBJ2-7): SQTIHQWPATLVQPVGSPLSLECTVEGTSNPNLYWYRQAAGRGLQLLFYSVGIGQISSEVPQNLSASRPQDRQFILSSKKLLLSDSGFYLCAWSVKGRAGYEQYFGPGTRLTVT.

The chain couples TRBV5-1 to TRBJ2-5, with 8 bases lining up with TRBD1. J lost 6 bases, V lost 0 bases, and 4 bases had no gene match. The CDR3 has 14 residues. Germline CDR1 SGHRS, CDR2 YFSETQ. CDR3 sequence reads: CASSLDAGGKTQYF. The CDR3 DNA reads as TGCGCCAGCAGCTTGGATGCAGGGGGCAAGACCCAGTACTTC.

The J gene is TRBJ2-7, the V gene TRBV5-6, with D uncertain. This CDR3 is built from 12 residues. Trimming left V 2 bases short and J 1 base short, with 4 bases between. CDR1 SGHDT and CDR2 YYEEEE come from the germline V gene. CDR3 in amino acids: CASSFQSYEQYF. CDR3 nucleotides: TGTGCCAGCAGCTTTCAATCCTACGAGCAGTACTTC. The full variable domain, completed using reference TRBV5-6 and TRBJ2-7, is DAGVTQSPTHLIKTRGQQVTLRCSPKSGHDTVSWYQQALGQGPQFIFQYYEEEERQRGNFPDRFSGHQFPNYSSELNVNALLLGDSALYLCASSFQSYEQYFGPGTRLTVT.

The chain joins TRBV7-2 to TRBJ2-7, with 10 bases that match TRBD2. The length of the CDR3 is 15 residues. V shed 3 bases and J 1 base; nucleotides not matched to a gene: 3. Germline V CDR1 and CDR2: SGHTA, FQGNSA. As DNA, the CDR3 is TGTGCCAGCAGCTTGAGCGGGAGGGTATCCTACGAGCAGTACTTC. This encodes CASSLSGRVSYEQYF.

The chain couples TRBV2 to TRBJ1-1; D is ambiguous. The ends were cut back, 7 bases at V and 4 bases at J, with 10 bases in the middle. Germline V gene data show CDR1 as SNHLY and CDR2 as FYNNEI. The CDR3 is 12 amino acids. For the CDR3, the DNA is TGTGCCAGCAAGAAGGGAGTCACTGAAGCTTTCTTT. Residues: CASKKGVTEAFF.

The genes are TRBV6-7 and TRBJ2-7, with 10 bases lining up with TRBD2. TRBV6-7 is known as an ORF, though its function is uncertain. This CDR3 region has 14 residues. V shed 11 bases and J 4 bases; nucleotides not matched to a gene: 11. DNA of the CDR3: TGTGCCGGCCCCATCGCTAGCGGGAGTTACGAGCAGTACTTC. Residues: CAGPIASGSYEQYF.

This clone appeared once. The J gene is TRBJ1-1, the V gene TRBV2; no clear D gene. The CDR3 covers 13 residues. Per germline, CDR1 SNHLY and CDR2 FYNNEI. Trimming took off 7 bases at V and 1 base at J, with 10 bases between the two ends. CDR3 region: CASKAAANTEAFF. CDR3 in DNA: TGTGCCAGCAAGGCCGCGGCGAACACTGAAGCTTTCTTT.

The count of this clone is one. The V call is TRBV7-9, the J call TRBJ2-2; unclear D gene. CDR3 size: 14 residues. Germline CDR1 is SEHNR and CDR2 is FQNEAQ (reference sequence). Trimming took off 2 bases at V and 7 bases at J, with 11 bases between the two ends. As DNA, the CDR3 is TGTGCCAGCAGCTTACCGGTTTACGGCGGGGAGCTGTTTTTT. Translated, it gives CASSLPVYGGELFF.

The V gene is TRBV18, the J gene TRBJ2-5; 12 nucleotides agree with TRBD1. The CDR3 extends over 16 amino acids. The V gene end was trimmed by 1 base and the J gene end by 4 bases; junction bases not matched to a gene: 4. The V gene's germline CDR1 is KGHSH and CDR2 LQKENI. The CDR3 protein is CASSPLGQGAGETQYF. Written as DNA, the CDR3 is TGTGCCAGCTCACCACTGGGACAGGGGGCCGGAGAGACCCAGTACTTC.

The chain uses TRBV30 and TRBJ1-2; D is undetermined. CDR3 length: 17 amino acids. Trimming took 2 bases from V and 1 from J, leaving 20 bases between them. Per the germline V gene, CDR1 is GTSNPN and CDR2 is SVGIG (reference sequence). The CDR3: CAWSFTERNPFNYGYTF. The DNA of the CDR3 is TGTGCCTGGAGTTTTACAGAACGAAACCCTTTTAACTATGGCTACACCTTC.

The V call is TRBV5-1, the J call TRBJ2-3; TRBD2 aligns across 8 bases. The CDR3 sequence is 12 residues long. J was trimmed by 5 bases and V by 4 bases; bases with no gene match: 0. From germline, CDR1 is SGHRS and CDR2 YFSETQ. CDR3 residues: CASSRGGDTQYF. The CDR3 bases are TGCGCCAGCAGCCGGGGGGGAGATACGCAGTATTTT. Drawing the rest from reference TRBV5-1 and TRBJ2-3, the complete variable domain is KAGVTQTPRYLIKTRGQQVTLSCSPISGHRSVSWYQQTPGQGLQFLFEYFSETQRNKGNFPGRFSGRQFSNSRSEMNVSTLELGDSALYLCASSRGGDTQYFGPGTRLTVL.

The chain couples TRBV11-2 to TRBJ2-1, with D tentatively TRBD2 (5 bases). The V end lost 1 base, the J end lost 7 bases, and 14 bases lay between the germline ends. This CDR3 contains 15 residues. Germline assignment: CDR1 SGHAT and CDR2 FQNNGV. The CDR3 region has the DNA TGTGCCAGCAGCTTAGCCCTTACTAGGATTAATGAGCAGTTCTTC. Translated, it gives CASSLALTRINEQFF.

V and J are TRBV7-9 and TRBJ2-1; the D is unclear. Germline loops: CDR1 SEHNR, CDR2 FQNEAQ (reference sequence). There are 16 residues in the CDR3. V was pared by 5 bases and J by 0 bases, with 14 bases between. The CDR3 here is CASSPPAASSYNEQFF. CDR3 DNA: TGTGCCAGCAGCCCCCCGGCGGCTAGCTCCTACAATGAGCAGTTCTTC.

This chain connects TRBV6-5 to TRBJ2-2, with D possibly TRBD2 on 6 matching bases. This CDR3 is built from 15 residues. Trimming removed 9 bases at V and 7 bases at J, with 21 bases between. Per the germline V gene, CDR1 is MNHEY and CDR2 is SVGAGI. CDR3 DNA sequence: TGTGCCAGTAACGGGGCATTCCGGCGGGGCGGGGAGCTGTTTTTT. Translated: CASNGAFRRGGELFF.

CDR3 sequence: CASSDSTGGLSYEQYF. The CDR3 bases are TGTGCCAGCAGTGATTCTACAGGGGGCCTATCCTACGAGCAGTACTTC. This sequence joins TRBV25-1 and TRBJ2-7; 9 nucleotides line up with TRBD1. The CDR3 consists of 16 residues. Germline V gene lookup returns CDR1 MGHDK and CDR2 SYGVNS. V trimming: 3 bases; J trimming: 1 base; junction bases outside the gene matches: 7.

The V call is TRBV5-5, the J call TRBJ1-2; no firm D call. Germline lookup yields CDR1 SGHKS and CDR2 YYEKEE (reference sequence). CDR3 length equals 14 residues. The ends were cut back, 5 bases at V and 0 bases at J, with 11 bases in the middle. The DNA for the CDR3 is TGTGCCAGCAGACGGACTGACGCTAACTATGGCTACACCTTC. Its protein is CASRRTDANYGYTF. The whole variable domain, filled in from reference TRBV5-5 and TRBJ1-2, reads DAGVTQSPTHLIKTRGQQVTLRCSPISGHKSVSWYQQVLGQGPQFIFQYYEKEERGRGNFPDRFSARQFPNYSSELNVNALLLGDSALYLCASRRTDANYGYTFGSGTRLTVV.

The genes are TRBV27 and TRBJ1-3; 8 positions agree with TRBD1. The CDR3 has 15 residues. Trimming took 5 bases from V and 4 from J; bases not matched to a gene: 7. CDR1 is MNHEY, CDR2 SMNVEV, per germline (reference sequence). CDR3 amino acids: CASSTVRGPGNTIYF. CDR3 sequence (DNA): TGTGCCAGCAGTACCGTCAGGGGGCCAGGAAACACCATATATTTT.

The chain couples TRBV5-1 to TRBJ2-2; D is ambiguous. Germline assignment: CDR1 SGHRS and CDR2 YFSETQ. The CDR3 contains 13 residues. V shed 5 bases and J shed 4 bases, with 9 bases lying between them. The CDR3 DNA is TGCGCCAGCAGGCCATTGGCCACCGGGGAGCTGTTTTTT. Translating it yields CASRPLATGELFF.